This TCR beta chain was sequenced in a study of T-cell memory formation after mild COVID-19. Study conclusions and caveats: Pre-infection memory carried some responding clones, suggesting that cross-reactive memory joined. Clones that contracted clustered mainly in CM and EM if CD4+ and in EMRA if CD8+.

Notes on this clonotype: The antigen is undetermined.

Constant-segment primers and 5'RACE yielded cDNA libraries for TCR alpha and TCR beta, each carrying sample barcodes and UMIs. TCRdb re-called the 5' RACE reads through MiXCR, storing one row per CDR3 protein. Of 390,000 or so distinct CDR3 sequences detected, roughly 15% appear once; the ten largest clones hold roughly 21%. Trimming cost V 6 bases and J 9 bases, with 16 bases left between them. Looked up from germline, CDR1 is SGHRS and CDR2 is YFSETQ. This CDR3 has 14 residues. The chain joins TRBV5-1 to TRBJ1-6; D is undetermined. Material for sequencing was PBMCs or a T cell subset sorted from them (not recorded which). The TCR sequence derives from a man aged 18 to 29 who had mild COVID-19 (a few samples of this study predate the infection). Cell type and time point are not known. CDR3 sequence: CASNSGPLPSPLHF. The CDR3 coding sequence is TGCGCCAGCAACTCCGGACCACTCCCTTCACCCCTCCACTTT.